This entry concerns a single T cell receptor (beta chain). Everyone who took part was roughly 18 to 90 years old, and they came from 24 US areas. This entry belongs to a study of blood T cell repertoires in COVID-19. The wider study: Both acute and convalescent COVID-19 samples were obtained from the United States, Italy and Spain.

V lost 5 bases to trimming and J lost 5 bases, with 12 bases between them. The germline CDR1 and CDR2 sequences are ENHRY and SYGVKD. The CDR3 runs 14 residues. In the original workflow: How many nucleated cells were present was estimated from reference gene primer amplification. Using immunoSEQ multiplex PCR, the repertoire was profiled, and TCRdb retains in-frame clones only, with some absent. V, J and clone size were drawn from that table, and D and trimming were deduced from the DNA. The sample carries about 220,000 clones, about 88% recorded once. The specimen sequenced was PBMCs or T cells enriched from blood (not recorded which). The chain has TRBV10-3 and TRBJ1-4; D uncertain. The source is a woman in her twenties or thirties who had recovered from COVID-19. The CDR3 DNA reads TGTGCCATCAGTCCTACGAACCTAAATGAAAAACTGTTTTTT. It yields the protein CAISPTNLNEKLFF.